This T cell receptor beta chain was obtained from a study of shared clonotypes between healthy human individuals. Across the whole study: Donors had three CD4 naive, three CD4 memory, two CD8 naive and one CD8 memory plate apiece.

Points on this clone: Different DNA sequences within this sample yield the same CDR3.

Germline CDR1 reads SNHLY; CDR2 reads FYNNEI. J was trimmed by 2 bases and V by 7 bases; bases with no gene match: 1. The CDR3 has 13 amino acids. Some clones are missing from TCRdb's copy, which holds only in-frame ones; the method was immunoSEQ multiplex PCR. In the table there are some 2 million clones, 95% of which are singletons. Sequencing was performed on naive CD4+ T cells sorted from blood. Subset: CD45RA+ positively selected. The clonotype was recovered from a man between 18 and 35 years old in good health. The chain recombines TRBV2 with TRBJ1-5; the match to TRBD1 covers 8 bases. Here the CDR3 reads CASMGQGNQPQHF. As DNA, the CDR3 is TGTGCCAGCATGGGACAGGGCAATCAGCCCCAGCATTTT.